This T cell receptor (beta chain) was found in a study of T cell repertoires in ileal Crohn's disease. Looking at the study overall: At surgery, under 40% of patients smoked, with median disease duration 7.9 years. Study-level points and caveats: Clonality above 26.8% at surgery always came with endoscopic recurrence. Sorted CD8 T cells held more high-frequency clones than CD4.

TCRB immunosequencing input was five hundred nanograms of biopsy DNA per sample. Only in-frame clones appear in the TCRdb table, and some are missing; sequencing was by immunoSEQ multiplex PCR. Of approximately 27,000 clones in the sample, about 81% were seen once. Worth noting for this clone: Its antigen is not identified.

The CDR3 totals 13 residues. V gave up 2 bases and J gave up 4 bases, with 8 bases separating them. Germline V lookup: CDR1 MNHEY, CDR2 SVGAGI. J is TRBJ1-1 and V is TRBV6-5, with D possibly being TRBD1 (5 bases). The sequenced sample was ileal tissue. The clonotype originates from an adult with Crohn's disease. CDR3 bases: TGTGCCAGCAGTTACAACGGGGGCACTGAAGCTTTCTTT. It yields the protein CASSYNGGTEAFF.